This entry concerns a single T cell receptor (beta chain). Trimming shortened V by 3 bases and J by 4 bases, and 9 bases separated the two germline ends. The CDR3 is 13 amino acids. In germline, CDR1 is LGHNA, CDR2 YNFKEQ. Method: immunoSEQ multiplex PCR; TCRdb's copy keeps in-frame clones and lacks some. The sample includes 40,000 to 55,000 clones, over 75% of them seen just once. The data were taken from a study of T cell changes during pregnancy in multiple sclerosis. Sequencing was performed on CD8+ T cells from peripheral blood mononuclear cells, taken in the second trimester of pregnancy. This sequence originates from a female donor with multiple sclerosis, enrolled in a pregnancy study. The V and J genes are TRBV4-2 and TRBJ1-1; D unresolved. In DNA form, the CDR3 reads TGTGCCAGCAGCCACAACGAGGGCACTGAAGCTTTCTTT. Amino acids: CASSHNEGTEAFF.